This T cell receptor (beta chain) was obtained from a study of shared clonotypes between healthy human individuals. Clones were sequenced by immunoSEQ multiplex PCR, and TCRdb holds only the in-frame ones, with some missing. The table includes 2 million or so clones, around 95% detected once. The V segment lost 4 bases and the J segment 6 bases; nucleotides outside the gene matches: 10. The CDR3 runs 16 residues. Germline CDR1 is MNHEY and CDR2 is SMNVEV (reference sequence). Specimen: naive CD4+ T cells sorted from blood. This sample's subset: CD45RA+ positively selected. This chain links TRBV27 with TRBJ2-2, with TRBD2 identical over 8 bases. This receptor was identified in a man between 18 and 35 years old in good health. The CDR3 is CASSYWPGTRAGELFF. DNA of the CDR3: TGTGCCAGCAGTTACTGGCCCGGGACTAGGGCCGGGGAGCTGTTTTTT.